This T cell receptor beta chain originates from a study of early T cells in non-severe SARS-CoV-2 infection. Individually, cDNA molecules had unique molecular identifiers attached to them. TCRdb reprocessed the 5' RACE reads via MiXCR and lists one record per CDR3 protein. The table includes tens of thousands of distinct CDR3 sequences, around 10% detected once. Germline V gene data show CDR1 as SGHTA and CDR2 as FQGNSA. V was clipped by 5 bases and J by 2 bases, with 7 bases between them. This CDR3 spans 13 amino acids. This chain links TRBV7-2 with TRBJ2-1, with unresolved D. Sequenced material: whole blood. This TCR came from an adult who was a healthcare worker with PCR-confirmed SARS-CoV-2 infection or an uninfected control (not recorded which). CDR3: CASSAGPYNEQFF. In DNA, the CDR3 is TGTGCCAGCAGCGCCGGACCCTACAATGAGCAGTTCTTC.